The sequence of this T cell receptor (beta chain) was determined in a study of T cells of healthy individuals. TCRdb reprocessed the 5' RACE reads with MiXCR, giving one entry per CDR3 protein. The repertoire holds 100,000 or so distinct CDR3 sequences, with under 20% as singletons. This clonotype turned up a few times. The germline CDR1 and CDR2 sequences are ENHRY and SYGVKD. The length of the CDR3 is 15 residues. The V end was cut by 2 bases, the J end by 7 bases, with 14 bases between. The rearrangement joins TRBV10-3 to TRBJ2-2, with D unclear. The TCR comes from a human donor in good health. The CDR3 is CAISELRVGVGELFF. In DNA, the CDR3 is TGTGCCATCAGTGAGCTACGGGTCGGAGTCGGGGAGCTGTTTTTT.